Following are 3 T cell receptor beta chains from one sample sequenced in a study of esophageal squamous cell carcinoma under preoperative chemotherapy. Time point of the sample: before preoperative PTX-NDP chemotherapy. MiXCR, run by TCRdb on the PCR reads, gives a single entry per CDR3 protein. The sample yields about 30,000 distinct CDR3 sequences, roughly 50% seen once. The specimen was taken from a patient given preoperative chemotherapy. The receptors here all came from a human donor with esophageal squamous cell carcinoma. The donor label of this sample is uncertain.

By sample share, this clonotype is medium-sized. The chain joins TRBV6-1 to TRBJ2-5, with TRBD1 matching 9 bases. V dropped 5 bases and J dropped 5; count of bases not matched to a gene: 6. The CDR3 runs 14 residues. Germline-derived CDR1 and CDR2 are MNHNS and SASEGT. The CDR3 nucleotides read TGTGCCAGCAGTCGACAGGGGGAAACGGAGACCCAGTACTTC. Amino acid sequence: CASSRQGETETQYF.

This chain joins TRBV11-3 and TRBJ1-6; weak D call: TRBD1 (6 bases). Per germline, CDR1 SGHNT and CDR2 YENEEA. V lost 5 bases and J 13 bases, leaving 18 bases between the germline ends. The CDR3 is 14 residues long. For the CDR3, the DNA is TGTGCCAGCAGCCTACAACAGGGAAGTCTTCCCCTCCACTTT. It yields the protein CASSLQQGSLPLHF.

This clonotype was seen many times. The V call is TRBV12-3 or TRBV12-4, the J call TRBJ2-7, with 8 nucleotides matching TRBD2. After removal of 6 bases from V and 1 base from J, the junction contained 8 bases not matched to a gene. This CDR3 is 15 amino acids long. CDR3 sequence reads: CASRPGSGSSYEQYF. The CDR3 DNA sequence: TGTGCCAGCAGACCTGGGAGCGGGAGTTCCTACGAGCAGTACTTC.